One and the same sample provided the 2 T cell receptor beta chains below, sequenced in a study of CD8 T cells in Susac syndrome. The RNA input was roughly 0.45 to 1 ug, and it was reverse transcribed with random hexamers. TCRdb re-called the immunoSEQ multiplex PCR reads with MiXCR, one entry per CDR3 protein. Altogether around 71,000 distinct CDR3 sequences are present, 93% being singletons, with the ten largest covering less than 0.16%. Sample: CD4+ T cells from PBMCs. The source is a human donor with Susac syndrome.

The CDR3 nucleotides are TGTGCCAGCAGGAGGGACAGGGGTAGCGAGCAGTACTTC. Its protein product is CASRRDRGSEQYF. The rearrangement links TRBV6-5 to TRBJ2-7; 10 bases are a match to TRBD1. This CDR3 is 13 amino acids long. V trimming: 6 bases; J trimming: 6 bases; junction bases outside the gene matches: 5. Germline-derived CDR1 and CDR2 are MNHEY and SVGAGI.

This clonotype has just one count. The chain carries TRBV3-1 and TRBJ2-5; D might be TRBD2 (5 bases). The CDR3 length is 13 residues. Deletions cut 3 bases from V and 5 bases from J, with 10 bases between. CDR1 is LGHDT and CDR2 is YNNKEL in the germline V gene (reference sequence). The CDR3: CASSQDPGETQYF. DNA for the CDR3: TGTGCCAGCAGCCAGGACCCGGGGGAGACCCAGTACTTC.